This TCR beta chain is from a study of T-cell memory formation after mild COVID-19. On the study more broadly: TCR clusters were mostly donor specific. Overall study results and limits: Memory from before infection featured some responding clones, which suggests cross-reactive memory joined. Day 15 to 85 contracting clones showed balanced CD4/CD8; later expanders leaned CD4+.

The V gene lost 6 bases and the J gene lost 0 bases, with 7 bases spanning the gap. Germline V CDR1 and CDR2: LNHDA, SQIVND (reference sequence). CDR3 size: 13 residues. About this clonotype: The antigen is not known.

One entry per CDR3 protein results from TCRdb running MiXCR on the 5' RACE reads. The data hold 350,000 to 500,000 distinct CDR3 sequences, with 20% to 25% observed a single time. Sequenced sample: PBMCs or a T cell subset sorted from them (not recorded which). J is TRBJ2-3 and V is TRBV19, with D unclear. The TCR was taken from an adult woman who had mild COVID-19 (a few samples of this study predate the infection). Cell type and time point are not known. CDR3 amino acids: CASRKSSTDTQYF. The CDR3 nucleotides are TGTGCCAGTAGAAAAAGTAGCACAGATACGCAGTATTTT.